The clone carrying this T cell receptor (beta chain) was found a few times. The data were produced by immunoSEQ multiplex PCR, yet TCRdb's version contains in-frame clones alone and is incomplete. The sample records around 80,000 clones, more than 70% being singletons. The data belong to a study of control samples from healthy donors and cancer patients. CDR3 size: 14 residues. The V and J ends lost 4 bases and 8 bases respectively, with 15 bases between them. Germline CDR1 and CDR2: SGHAT and FQNNGV. The specimen was blood. The TCR originated in a woman aged 45-65 years in good health. The V gene is TRBV11-2, the J gene TRBJ2-1; TRBD2 might be the D (5 bases). The CDR3 region has the DNA TGTGCCAGCAGCTCCAACCCCACGGGGTATGAGCAGTTCTTC. This codes for CASSSNPTGYEQFF.